These T cell receptor beta chains were read from a single sample in a study of T-cell memory formation after mild COVID-19. TCRdb re-analysed the 5' RACE reads in MiXCR, keeping a single row per CDR3 protein. The table has some 350,000 distinct CDR3 sequences, under 15% seen once; the top ten hold about 20%. Sequenced material: PBMCs or a T cell subset sorted from them (not recorded which). These receptors were collected from a man between 18 and 29 years old who had mild COVID-19 (a few samples of this study predate the infection). Cell type and time point are not known. The CDR3 runs from the conserved cysteine through the conserved F or W. D genes are given only for firm matches. Not all rows give a size; the values are once, few, many and, for expanded clones, a class.

d_gene: .; abundance: once; v_gene: TRBV9; j_gene: TRBJ2-3; CDR3nt: TGTGCCAGCAGCGACCCAGGGACGCAGTATTTT; CDR3aa: CASSDPGTQYF
d_gene: .; abundance: many; v_gene: TRBV7-9; j_gene: TRBJ2-7; CDR3nt: TGTGCCAGCAGCCAGGGACTCCTTCTGGCGAAGGGCTACGAGCAGTACTTC; CDR3aa: CASSQGLLLAKGYEQYF
d_gene: .; abundance: .; v_gene: TRBV2; j_gene: TRBJ2-3; CDR3nt: TGTGCCAGCAGATCCCGGAGTAGCACAGATACGCAGTATTTT; CDR3aa: CASRSRSSTDTQYF
d_gene: .; abundance: many; v_gene: TRBV4-1; j_gene: TRBJ2-1; CDR3nt: TGCGCCAGCAGCCACTGGACGCCCAGCTCCTACAATGAGCAGTTCTTC; CDR3aa: CASSHWTPSSYNEQFF
d_gene: TRBD1; abundance: .; v_gene: TRBV29-1; j_gene: TRBJ2-1; CDR3nt: TGCAGCGGGGGGACAGGGAGTTACAATGAGCAGTTCTTC; CDR3aa: CSGGTGSYNEQFF
d_gene: .; abundance: .; v_gene: TRBV19; j_gene: TRBJ2-1; CDR3nt: TGTGCCAGTAGTATCAGGGGGGGCACCTACAATGAGCAGTTCTTC; CDR3aa: CASSIRGGTYNEQFF
d_gene: TRBD1; abundance: .; v_gene: TRBV14; j_gene: TRBJ1-1; CDR3nt: TGTGCCAGCAGACAGGCCGGGACAGGGGAAGTGGCTTTCTTT; CDR3aa: CASRQAGTGEVAFF
d_gene: .; abundance: .; v_gene: TRBV5-1; j_gene: TRBJ2-7; CDR3nt: TGCGCCAGCAGCTTAGCCTCCGGGACGGTGCTGGGGGAGCAGTACTTC; CDR3aa: CASSLASGTVLGEQYF
d_gene: .; abundance: few; v_gene: TRBV6-5; j_gene: TRBJ1-1; CDR3nt: TGTGCCAGCCTGAGGGAGGGCATGAACACTGAAGCTTTCTTT; CDR3aa: CASLREGMNTEAFF
d_gene: .; abundance: many; v_gene: TRBV20-1; j_gene: TRBJ2-5; CDR3nt: TGCAGTGCTCTAGGACCAGATCAAGAGACCCAGTACTTC; CDR3aa: CSALGPDQETQYF
d_gene: .; abundance: many; v_gene: TRBV7-2; j_gene: TRBJ2-2; CDR3nt: TGTGCCAGCAGTCGAAATCCCCCACCCACCGGGGAGCTGTTTTTT; CDR3aa: CASSRNPPPTGELFF
d_gene: .; abundance: .; v_gene: TRBV29-1; j_gene: TRBJ1-1; CDR3nt: TGCAGCGTTGGGGGCACTGAAGCTTTCTTT; CDR3aa: CSVGGTEAFF
d_gene: TRBD2; abundance: .; v_gene: TRBV5-8; j_gene: TRBJ2-5; CDR3nt: TGTGCCAGCAGTCTAGCGGGCGGAAATCAAGAGACCCAGTACTTC; CDR3aa: CASSLAGGNQETQYF